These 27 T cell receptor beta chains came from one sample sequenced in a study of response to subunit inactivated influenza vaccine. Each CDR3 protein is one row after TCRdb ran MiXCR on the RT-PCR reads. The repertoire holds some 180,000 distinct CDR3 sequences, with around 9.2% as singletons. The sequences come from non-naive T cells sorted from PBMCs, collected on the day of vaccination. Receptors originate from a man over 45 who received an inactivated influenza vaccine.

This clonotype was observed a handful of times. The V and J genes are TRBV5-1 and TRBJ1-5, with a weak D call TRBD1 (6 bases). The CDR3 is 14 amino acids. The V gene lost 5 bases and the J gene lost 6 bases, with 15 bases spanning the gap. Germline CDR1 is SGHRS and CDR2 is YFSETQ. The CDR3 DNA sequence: TGCGCCAGCAGTGAGGGGGAAGGGGGTCAGCCCCAGCATTTT. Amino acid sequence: CASSEGEGGQPQHF.

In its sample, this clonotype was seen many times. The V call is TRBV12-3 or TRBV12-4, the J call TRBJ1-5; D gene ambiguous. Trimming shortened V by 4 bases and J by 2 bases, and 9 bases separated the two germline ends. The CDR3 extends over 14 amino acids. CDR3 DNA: TGTGCCAGCAGTTATGCCGCGGGCAATCAGCCCCAGCATTTT. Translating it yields CASSYAAGNQPQHF.

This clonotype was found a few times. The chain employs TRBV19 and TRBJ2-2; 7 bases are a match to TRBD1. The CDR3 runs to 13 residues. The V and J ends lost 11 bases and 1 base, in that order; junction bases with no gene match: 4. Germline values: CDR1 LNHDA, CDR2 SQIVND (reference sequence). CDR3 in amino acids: CAGRTGNTGELFF. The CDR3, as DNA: TGTGCCGGCCGGACAGGGAACACCGGGGAGCTGTTTTTT.

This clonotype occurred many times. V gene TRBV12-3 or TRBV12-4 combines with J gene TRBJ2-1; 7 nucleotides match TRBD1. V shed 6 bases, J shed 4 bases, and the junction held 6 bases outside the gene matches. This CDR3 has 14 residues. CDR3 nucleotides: TGTGCCAGCAGCCAGGGACAGTGGTACAATGAGCAGTTCTTC. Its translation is CASSQGQWYNEQFF.

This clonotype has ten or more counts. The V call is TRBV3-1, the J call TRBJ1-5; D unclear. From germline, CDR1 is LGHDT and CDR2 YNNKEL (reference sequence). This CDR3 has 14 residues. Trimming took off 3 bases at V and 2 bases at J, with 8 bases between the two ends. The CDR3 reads CASSQGSGNQPQHF. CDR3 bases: TGTGCCAGCAGCCAGGGGTCAGGCAATCAGCCCCAGCATTTT.

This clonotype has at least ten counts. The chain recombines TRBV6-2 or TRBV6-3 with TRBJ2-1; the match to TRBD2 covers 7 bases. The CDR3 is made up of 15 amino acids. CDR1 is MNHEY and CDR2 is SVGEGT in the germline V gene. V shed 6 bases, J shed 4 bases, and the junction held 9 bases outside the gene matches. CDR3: CASSLEGSGYNEQFF. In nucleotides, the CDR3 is TGTGCCAGCAGCCTCGAAGGTAGCGGGTACAATGAGCAGTTCTTC.

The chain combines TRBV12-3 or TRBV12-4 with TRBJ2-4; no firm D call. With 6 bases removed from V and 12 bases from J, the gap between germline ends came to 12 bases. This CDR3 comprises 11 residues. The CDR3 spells CASRAKGHQYF. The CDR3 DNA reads TGTGCCAGCAGAGCCAAGGGCCATCAGTACTTC.

CDR3 in amino acids: CASSRLSTASSYNEQFF. The DNA of the CDR3 is TGTGCCAGCAGCCGCCTCTCGACGGCGAGCTCCTACAATGAGCAGTTCTTC. The J gene is TRBJ2-1, the V gene TRBV11-2; D gene ambiguous. CDR3 length equals 17 residues. Germline-derived CDR1 and CDR2 are SGHAT and FQNNGV. The V gene lost 5 bases and the J gene lost 0 bases, with 17 bases spanning the gap.

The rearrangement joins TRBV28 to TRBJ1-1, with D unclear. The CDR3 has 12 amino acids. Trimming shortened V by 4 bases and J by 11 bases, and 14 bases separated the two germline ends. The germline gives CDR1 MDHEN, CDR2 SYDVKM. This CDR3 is CASSSDPLGAFF. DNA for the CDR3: TGTGCCAGCAGTTCTGACCCGCTGGGCGCTTTCTTT. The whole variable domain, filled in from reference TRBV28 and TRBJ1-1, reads DVKVTQSSRYLVKRTGEKVFLECVQDMDHENMFWYRQDPGLGLRLIYFSYDVKMKEKGDIPEGYSVSREKKERFSLILESASTNQTSMYLCASSSDPLGAFFGQGTRLTVV.

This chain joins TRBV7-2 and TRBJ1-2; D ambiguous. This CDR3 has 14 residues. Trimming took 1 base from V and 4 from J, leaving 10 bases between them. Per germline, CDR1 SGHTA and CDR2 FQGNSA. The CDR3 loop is CASSLERGLYGYTF. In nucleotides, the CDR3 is TGTGCCAGCAGCTTAGAGCGGGGTCTCTATGGCTACACCTTC.

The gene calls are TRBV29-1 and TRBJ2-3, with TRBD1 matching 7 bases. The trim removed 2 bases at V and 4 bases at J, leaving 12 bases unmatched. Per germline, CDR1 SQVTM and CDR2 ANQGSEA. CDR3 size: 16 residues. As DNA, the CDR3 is TGCAGCGTTGAAACCCTGAGGGGGCCCGCAGCAGATACGCAGTATTTT. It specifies CSVETLRGPAADTQYF.

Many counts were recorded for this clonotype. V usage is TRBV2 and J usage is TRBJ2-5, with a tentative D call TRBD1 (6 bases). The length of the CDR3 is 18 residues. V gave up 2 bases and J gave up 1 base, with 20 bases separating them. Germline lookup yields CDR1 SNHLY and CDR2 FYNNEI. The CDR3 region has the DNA TGTGCCAGCAGTGAACCAGGGGCGCTCAAAACACGCCAAGAGACCCAGTACTTC. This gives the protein CASSEPGALKTRQETQYF.

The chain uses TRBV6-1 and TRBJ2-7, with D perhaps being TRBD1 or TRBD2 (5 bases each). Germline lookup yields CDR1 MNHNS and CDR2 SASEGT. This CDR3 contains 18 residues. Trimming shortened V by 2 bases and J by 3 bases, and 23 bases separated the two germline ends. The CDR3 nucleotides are TGTGCCAGCAGTGAACAGCCTCCGGGGACGGCCTCCAACTACGAGCAGTACTTC. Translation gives CASSEQPPGTASNYEQYF.

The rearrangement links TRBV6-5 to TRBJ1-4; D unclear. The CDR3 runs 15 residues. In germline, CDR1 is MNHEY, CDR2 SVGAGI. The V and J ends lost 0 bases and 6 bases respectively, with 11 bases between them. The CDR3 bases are TGTGCCAGCAGTTACTCGGGCAGGAGGGATGAAAAACTGTTTTTT. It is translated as CASSYSGRRDEKLFF.

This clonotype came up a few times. Here the CDR3 DNA reads TGTGCCATCAAAACCGAGGGGGCCACCGGGGAGCTGTTTTTT. It specifies CAIKTEGATGELFF. The chain joins TRBV10-3 to TRBJ2-2, with TRBD1 matching over 7 bases. Germline V gives CDR1 ENHRY, CDR2 SYGVKD. The junction had 6 bases not matched to a gene; V was cut back by 7 bases and J by 4 bases. CDR3 length: 14 amino acids.

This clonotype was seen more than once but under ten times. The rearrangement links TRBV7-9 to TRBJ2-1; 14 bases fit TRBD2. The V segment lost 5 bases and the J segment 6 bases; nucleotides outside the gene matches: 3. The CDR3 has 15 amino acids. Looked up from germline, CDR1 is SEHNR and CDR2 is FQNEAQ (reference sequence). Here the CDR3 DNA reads TGTGCCAGCAGCATGACTAGCGGGGGGGGCAATGAGCAGTTCTTC. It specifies CASSMTSGGGNEQFF.

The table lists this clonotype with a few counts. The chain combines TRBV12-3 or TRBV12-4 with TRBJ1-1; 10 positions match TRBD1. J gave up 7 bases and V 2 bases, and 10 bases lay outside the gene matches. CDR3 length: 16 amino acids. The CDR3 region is CASSLTPGQGLGEAFF. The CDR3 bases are TGTGCCAGCAGTTTAACCCCGGGACAGGGGCTGGGTGAAGCTTTCTTT.

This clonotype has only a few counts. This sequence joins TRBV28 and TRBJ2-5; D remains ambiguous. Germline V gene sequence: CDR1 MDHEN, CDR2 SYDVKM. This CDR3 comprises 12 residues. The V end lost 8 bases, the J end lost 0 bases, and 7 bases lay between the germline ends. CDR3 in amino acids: CASGNYQETQYF. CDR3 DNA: TGTGCCAGCGGGAACTACCAAGAGACCCAGTACTTC.

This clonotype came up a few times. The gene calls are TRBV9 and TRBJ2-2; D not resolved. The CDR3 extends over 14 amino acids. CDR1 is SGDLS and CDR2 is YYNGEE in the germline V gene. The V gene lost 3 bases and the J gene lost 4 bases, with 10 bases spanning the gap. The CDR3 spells CASSEIPGTGELFF. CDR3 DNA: TGTGCCAGCAGCGAAATCCCAGGCACCGGGGAGCTGTTTTTT.

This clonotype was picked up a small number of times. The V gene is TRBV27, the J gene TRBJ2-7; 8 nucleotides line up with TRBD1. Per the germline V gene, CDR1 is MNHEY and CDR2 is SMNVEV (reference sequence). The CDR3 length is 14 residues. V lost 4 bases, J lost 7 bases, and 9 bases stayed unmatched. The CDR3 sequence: CASSSTGGRREQYF. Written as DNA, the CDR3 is TGTGCCAGCAGTTCCACAGGGGGACGGAGGGAGCAGTACTTC.

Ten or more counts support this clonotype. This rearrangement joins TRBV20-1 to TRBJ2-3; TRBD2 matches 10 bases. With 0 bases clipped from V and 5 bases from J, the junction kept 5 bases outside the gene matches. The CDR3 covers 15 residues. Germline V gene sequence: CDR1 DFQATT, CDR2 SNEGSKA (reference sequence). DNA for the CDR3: TGCAGTGCTAGAGATGCTACTAGCGGGAAAGATACGCAGTATTTT. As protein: CSARDATSGKDTQYF.

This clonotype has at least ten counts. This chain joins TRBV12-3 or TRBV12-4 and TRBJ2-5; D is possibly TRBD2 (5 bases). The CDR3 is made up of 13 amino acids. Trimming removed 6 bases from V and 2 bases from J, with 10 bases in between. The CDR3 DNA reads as TGTGCCAGCAGCCAAGCGGAACAAGAGACCCAGTACTTC. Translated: CASSQAEQETQYF.

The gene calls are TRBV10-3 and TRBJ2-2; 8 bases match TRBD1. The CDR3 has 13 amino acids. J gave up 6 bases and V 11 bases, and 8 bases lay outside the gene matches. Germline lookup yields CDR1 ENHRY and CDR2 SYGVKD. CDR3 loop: CASGQGGAGELFF. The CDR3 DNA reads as TGTGCCTCAGGACAGGGTGGGGCCGGGGAGCTGTTTTTT.

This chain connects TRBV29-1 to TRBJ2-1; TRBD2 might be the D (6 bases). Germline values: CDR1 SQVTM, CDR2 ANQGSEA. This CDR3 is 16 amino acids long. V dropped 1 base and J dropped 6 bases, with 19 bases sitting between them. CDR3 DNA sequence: TGCAGCGTTGAAGGCCGGGACTTTTCCCTTCGCAATGAGCAGTTCTTC. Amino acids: CSVEGRDFSLRNEQFF.

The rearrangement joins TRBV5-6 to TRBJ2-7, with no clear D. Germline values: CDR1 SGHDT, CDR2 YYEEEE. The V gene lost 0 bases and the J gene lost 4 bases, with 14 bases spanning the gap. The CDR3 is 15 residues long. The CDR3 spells CASSLEGYGMYEQYF. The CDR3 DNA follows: TGTGCCAGCAGCTTGGAAGGGTACGGAATGTACGAGCAGTACTTC.

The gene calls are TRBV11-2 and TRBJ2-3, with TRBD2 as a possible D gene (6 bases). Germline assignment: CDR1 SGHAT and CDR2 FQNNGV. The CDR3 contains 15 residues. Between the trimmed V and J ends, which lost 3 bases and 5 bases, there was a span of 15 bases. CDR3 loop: CASSLQAPGRDTQYF. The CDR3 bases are TGTGCCAGCAGCTTGCAGGCCCCCGGGAGAGATACGCAGTATTTT. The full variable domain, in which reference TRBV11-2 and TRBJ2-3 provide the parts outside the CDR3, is EAGVAQSPRYKIIEKRQSVAFWCNPISGHATLYWYQQILGQGPKLLIQFQNNGVVDDSQLPKDRFSAERLKGVDSTLKIQPAKLEDSAVYLCASSLQAPGRDTQYFGPGTRLTVL.

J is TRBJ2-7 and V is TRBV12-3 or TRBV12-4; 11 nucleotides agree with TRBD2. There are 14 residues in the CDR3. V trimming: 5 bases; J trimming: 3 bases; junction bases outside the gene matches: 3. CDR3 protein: CASSRLAGIYEQYF. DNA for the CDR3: TGTGCCAGCAGTCGACTAGCGGGGATCTACGAGCAGTACTTC.